Listed here is a single TCR beta chain. The data stem from a study of blood T cell repertoires in COVID-19. Study summary: Samples representing acute and convalescent COVID-19 were sourced from the United States, Italy and Spain.

Original analysis: Reference gene primer amplification in the assay estimated nucleated cell counts. Profiled with immunoSEQ multiplex PCR; TCRdb holds only in-frame clones, not every one. From that table come the V and J calls and clone size; the DNA was used to work out D and trimming. The repertoire holds fewer than 250,000 clones, with roughly nine tenths as singletons. This CDR3 contains 16 residues. V was shortened by 0 bases and J by 13 bases, with 24 bases between the two germline ends. CDR1 and CDR2 from the germline V gene are LNHNV and YYDKDF (reference sequence). Sequencing was performed on peripheral blood. The gene calls are TRBV15 and TRBJ1-1; perhaps TRBD1 as D (5 bases). This clonotype originated in a middle-aged man with acute or convalescent COVID-19. CDR3 residues: CATSRDGTQWAGNDFF. For the CDR3, the DNA is TGTGCCACCAGCAGAGATGGAACGCAGTGGGCAGGGAACGATTTCTTT.